The present entry profiles one T cell receptor (beta chain) with its context. The CDR3 covers 15 residues. Germline CDR1 is MNHEY and CDR2 is SVGAGI. V dropped 2 bases and J dropped 4 bases, with 14 bases sitting between them. Profiling relied on immunoSEQ multiplex PCR, and the TCRdb table lists in-frame clones only, not all of them. Of 60,000 to 75,000 clones listed, around 85% were seen once; the top ten hold approximately 5%. The record originates from a study of control samples from healthy donors and cancer patients. This chain uses TRBV6-5 with TRBJ1-2, with D uncertain. Specimen: blood. This sequence was found in a middle-aged man in good health. The CDR3 loop reads CASSYSVERTYGYTF. The DNA for the CDR3 is TGTGCCAGCAGTTACAGTGTGGAGAGAACCTATGGCTACACCTTC.